One T cell receptor beta chain is described in this entry. TCR beta CDR3 regions were amplified from RNA. TCR CDR3 underwent first-round RT-PCR with the HTBI primer set. From the multiplex PCR reads, TCRdb called clonotypes with MiXCR, one entry per CDR3 protein. The table has roughly 700,000 distinct CDR3 sequences, approximately 14% seen once. V was cut by 2 bases and J by 2 bases, with 13 bases left in between. The CDR3 is 16 residues long. Germline loops: CDR1 DFQATT, CDR2 SNEGSKA (reference sequence). No ophthalmopathy progression within 18 months constituted stable Graves' hyperthyroidism. This sample holds PBMCs from around 9.9 ml fresh peripheral blood. This record comes from a study of T cells in Graves' hyperthyroidism and ophthalmopathy.

The V call is TRBV20-1, the J call TRBJ2-6; D not resolved. The source of this sequence is a woman aged 18-30 years with Graves' hyperthyroidism. Source material: blood. The CDR3: CSARTPEVAGANVLTF. The CDR3 coding sequence is TGCAGTGCTAGAACCCCTGAGGTTGCTGGGGCCAACGTCCTGACTTTC.